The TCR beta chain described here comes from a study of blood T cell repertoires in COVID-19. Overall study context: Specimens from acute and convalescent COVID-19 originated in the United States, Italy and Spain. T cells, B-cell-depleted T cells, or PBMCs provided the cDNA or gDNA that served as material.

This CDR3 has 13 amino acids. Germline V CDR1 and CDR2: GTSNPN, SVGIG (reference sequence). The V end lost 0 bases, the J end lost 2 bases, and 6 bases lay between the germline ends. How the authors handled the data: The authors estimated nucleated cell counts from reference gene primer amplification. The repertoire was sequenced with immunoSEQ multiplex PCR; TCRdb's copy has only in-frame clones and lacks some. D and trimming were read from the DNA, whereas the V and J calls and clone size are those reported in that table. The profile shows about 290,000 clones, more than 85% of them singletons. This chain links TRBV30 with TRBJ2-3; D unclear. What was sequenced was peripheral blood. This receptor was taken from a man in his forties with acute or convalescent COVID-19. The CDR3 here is CAWSVVFTDTQYF. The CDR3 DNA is TGTGCCTGGAGTGTTGTATTCACAGATACGCAGTATTTT.